A selection of T cell receptor beta chains follows, all from one sample in a study of blood T cells in healthy people across ages. Each CDR3 protein gets one entry after TCRdb re-called the 5' RACE reads with MiXCR. The table has about 680,000 distinct CDR3 sequences, around half seen once. The sequencing sample was made of blood. These receptor sequences come from a woman between 55 and 75 years old in good health. The CDR3 runs from the conserved cysteine through the conserved F or W. Fields, in order: clone size, J gene, D gene, V gene, CDR3 protein, CDR3 DNA. A D gene is named only where the DNA matches it firmly. Clone size is not always given. Where it is, it says once, few, many or a class for expanded clones.

>NA|TRBJ2-4|NA|TRBV24-1
CATSDSQNIQYF
TGTGCCACCAGTGATTCTCAAAACATTCAGTACTTC
>NA|TRBJ2-7|NA|TRBV6-1
CASSDGGSTEQYF
TGTGCCAGCAGTGATGGGGGGAGCACCGAGCAGTACTTC
>few|TRBJ1-1|NA|TRBV4-2
CASSQEEKNTEAFF
TGTGCCAGCAGCCAAGAGGAGAAGAACACTGAAGCTTTCTTT
>NA|TRBJ2-7|TRBD2|TRBV3-1
CASSPPGTRSIYEQYF
TGTGCCAGCAGCCCGCCTGGGACTAGGAGTATTTACGAGCAGTACTTC
>many|TRBJ2-7|NA|TRBV29-1
CSIGTSSYEQYF
TGCAGCATAGGGACCTCCAGCTACGAGCAGTACTTC
>few|TRBJ2-7|NA|TRBV20-1
CSARVNAGAPEQYF
TGCAGTGCTAGAGTGAATGCCGGGGCCCCGGAGCAGTACTTC
>NA|TRBJ2-1|NA|TRBV7-2
CASSSYGKPGDEQFF
TGTGCCAGCAGCTCCTACGGAAAGCCGGGCGATGAGCAGTTCTTC
>NA|TRBJ2-5|TRBD2|TRBV4-1
CASSQRGLALQETQYF
TGCGCCAGCAGCCAGCGTGGACTAGCGTTACAAGAGACCCAGTACTTC
>NA|TRBJ2-1|NA|TRBV20-1
CSATGARTYNEQFF
TGCAGTGCTACTGGGGCTAGAACCTACAATGAGCAGTTCTTC
>few|TRBJ2-6|NA|TRBV27
CASSRGRQPGANVLTF
TGTGCCAGCAGTAGAGGGAGACAGCCTGGGGCCAACGTCCTGACTTTC
>NA|TRBJ2-1|NA|TRBV20-1
CSARALGLGNEQFF
TGCAGTGCTAGAGCCCTAGGGCTAGGCAATGAGCAGTTCTTC
>NA|TRBJ1-2|NA|TRBV14
CASSQDRQGGYTF
TGTGCCAGCAGCCAAGATCGCCAGGGTGGCTACACCTTC
>NA|TRBJ1-1|NA|TRBV29-1
CSAQGGAAEAFF
TGCAGCGCCCAAGGGGGAGCAGCTGAAGCTTTCTTT
>NA|TRBJ2-7|TRBD1|TRBV5-1
CASSLDPGTGWNEQYF
TGCGCCAGCAGCTTGGACCCTGGGACAGGGTGGAATGAGCAGTACTTC
>few|TRBJ2-1|NA|TRBV20-1
CSAPRRENEQFF
TGCAGTGCTCCCCGTAGGGAGAATGAGCAGTTCTTC
>few|TRBJ1-1|NA|TRBV7-3
CASSPQGQNTEAFF
TGTGCCAGCAGCCCTCAGGGACAGAACACTGAAGCTTTCTTT
>NA|TRBJ2-7|TRBD2|TRBV6-2/TRBV6-3
CASSPLAGYYEQYF
TGTGCCAGCAGTCCGCTAGCGGGATACTACGAGCAGTACTTC
>NA|TRBJ2-5|TRBD1|TRBV12-3/TRBV12-4
CASRRQGLGQETQYF
TGTGCCAGCAGGCGACAGGGGCTGGGGCAAGAGACCCAGTACTTC
>NA|TRBJ2-1|NA|TRBV14
CASSQDLVSTRVGNEQFF
TGTGCCAGCAGCCAAGATCTAGTCAGTACTAGGGTCGGCAATGAGCAGTTCTTC
>few|TRBJ2-5|NA|TRBV29-1
CSVVTGGETQYF
TGCAGCGTTGTAACGGGCGGAGAGACCCAGTACTTC
>few|TRBJ1-2|NA|TRBV14
CASRASGFYGYTF
TGTGCCAGCAGAGCTTCAGGGTTCTATGGCTACACCTTC
>NA|TRBJ1-2|NA|TRBV27
CASSLSWENYGYTF
TGTGCCAGCAGTTTATCGTGGGAGAACTATGGCTACACCTTC
>NA|TRBJ1-6|NA|TRBV3-1
CASSPSLDSPLHF
TGTGCCAGCAGCCCGTCGTTGGATTCACCCCTCCACTTT
>NA|TRBJ2-1|TRBD2|TRBV5-1
CASSFSGRAEGEQFF
TGCGCCAGCAGCTTTAGCGGGAGGGCCGAGGGTGAGCAGTTCTTC
>few|TRBJ2-1|TRBD2|TRBV5-6
CASSLGGLAATYNEQFF
TGTGCCAGCAGCTTGGGGGGACTAGCGGCCACATACAATGAGCAGTTCTTC
>NA|TRBJ2-7|NA|TRBV6-2/TRBV6-3
CASSYRISTQSYEQYF
TGTGCCAGCAGTTACCGTATTTCGACTCAATCCTACGAGCAGTACTTC
>few|TRBJ2-3|TRBD1|TRBV29-1
CSVPTGGQTDTQYF
TGCAGCGTGCCCACAGGGGGCCAGACAGATACGCAGTATTTT
>few|TRBJ1-2|TRBD1|TRBV4-2
CASSQGTGGANYGYTF
TGTGCCAGCAGCCAAGGAACAGGGGGCGCGAACTATGGCTACACCTTC
>few|TRBJ2-7|TRBD1|TRBV29-1
CSGLSPGQGYYEQYF
TGCAGCGGCCTCTCACCGGGACAGGGATACTACGAGCAGTACTTC
>NA|TRBJ2-3|TRBD2|TRBV5-1
CASSSTSGGTDTQYF
TGCGCCAGCAGCTCTACTAGCGGGGGCACAGATACGCAGTATTTT
>few|TRBJ1-1|NA|TRBV5-1
CASVAGSETEAFF
TGCGCCAGCGTGGCAGGGAGTGAAACTGAAGCTTTCTTT